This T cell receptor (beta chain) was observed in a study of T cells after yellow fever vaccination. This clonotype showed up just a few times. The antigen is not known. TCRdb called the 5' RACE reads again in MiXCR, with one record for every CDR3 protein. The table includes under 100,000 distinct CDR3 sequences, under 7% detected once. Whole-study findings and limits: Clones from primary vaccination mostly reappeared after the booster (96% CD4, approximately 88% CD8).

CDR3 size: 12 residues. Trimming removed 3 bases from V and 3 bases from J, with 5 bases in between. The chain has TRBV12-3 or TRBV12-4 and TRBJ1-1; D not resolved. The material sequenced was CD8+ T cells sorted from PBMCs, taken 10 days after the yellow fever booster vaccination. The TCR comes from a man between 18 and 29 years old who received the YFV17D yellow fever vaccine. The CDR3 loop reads CASSFGYTEAFF. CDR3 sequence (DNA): TGTGCCAGCAGTTTCGGGTACACTGAAGCTTTCTTT.